This T cell receptor (beta chain) was retrieved from a study of blood T cell repertoires in COVID-19. On the study more broadly: Spain, Italy and the United States supplied samples that represented acute and convalescent COVID-19. The cDNA or gDNA used as material had been derived from T cells, B-cell-depleted T cells, or PBMCs.

Authors' data handling: Cell counts per sample came from amplifying reference gene primers. Using immunoSEQ multiplex PCR, the repertoire was profiled, and TCRdb retains in-frame clones only, with some absent. V and J calls and clone size follow that table, whereas D and trimming were derived from the DNA. The table shows approximately 250,000 clones, with 80% to 90% occurring only once. Germline CDR1 reads LNHDA; CDR2 reads SQIVND (reference sequence). With 5 bases removed from V and 0 bases from J, the gap between germline ends came to 17 bases. This CDR3 is 17 amino acids long. This clone was seen just once.

This receptor was identified in a woman between 70 and 85 years old with COVID-19, enrolled during active disease. The chain is built from TRBV19 and TRBJ1-3; the D gene is possibly TRBD1 (5 bases). The sample consisted of peripheral blood. The CDR3 here is CASSDRGHFISGNTIYF. The CDR3 bases are TGTGCCAGTAGTGACCGCGGACACTTTATCTCTGGAAACACCATATATTTT.